The 31 T cell receptor beta chains presented below share a single source sample, sequenced in a study of post-analysis software for immune sequencing data. Study conclusions and caveats: Patients showed TRBV5-6, TRBV5-1 and TRBV20-1 among five TRBV segments more frequent than in controls.

Incorporated into the TCR beta cDNA libraries were unique molecular identifiers, which served to reduce PCR and sequencing biases. TCRdb redid the calling of the PCR reads with MiXCR, one entry per CDR3 protein. Of about 430,000 distinct CDR3 sequences listed, less than 40% are singletons. No antigens are known for them. The sample comprised blood. These receptors all come from a girl aged 2-10 years with multiple sclerosis.

The chain uses TRBV18 and TRBJ1-5, with D possibly being TRBD1 (6 bases). V gave up 1 base and J gave up 4 bases, with 11 bases separating them. The CDR3 sequence is 15 residues long. The germline V gene has CDR1 KGHSH and CDR2 LQKENI. DNA of the CDR3: TGTGCCAGCTCACCACAGGGTGGACAGAATCAGCCCCAGCATTTT. Translation gives CASSPQGGQNQPQHF.

This chain joins TRBV6-5 and TRBJ1-5, with D possibly matching TRBD1 (6 bases). The CDR3 consists of 19 residues. The V gene lost 0 bases and the J gene lost 3 bases, with 21 bases spanning the gap. Germline V CDR1 and CDR2: MNHEY, SVGAGI. The CDR3 region is CASSYSQGIRRGVNQPQHF. Here the CDR3 DNA reads TGTGCCAGCAGTTACTCACAGGGTATCCGGCGAGGAGTCAATCAGCCCCAGCATTTT.

This clonotype was counted between two and nine times. This rearrangement joins TRBV12-3 or TRBV12-4 to TRBJ2-1; a possible D gene is TRBD2 (6 bases). This CDR3 region has 13 residues. The germline V and J ends were trimmed by 3 bases and 10 bases, with 13 bases remaining between them. CDR3 sequence: CASSFGGAGEQFF. In DNA, the CDR3 is TGTGCCAGCAGTTTTGGAGGGGCTGGCGAGCAGTTCTTC.

This chain links TRBV21-1 with TRBJ1-6. TRBV21-1 is described as a pseudogene. This CDR3 spans 14 amino acids. The CDR3 reads CASSKLTGNSPLHF. In nucleotides, the CDR3 is TGTGCCAGCAGCAAGCTTACGGGTAATTCACCCCTCCACTTT.

This clonotype was seen at least ten times. The rearrangement joins TRBV20-1 to TRBJ2-3; no reliable D call. Germline values: CDR1 DFQATT, CDR2 SNEGSKA (reference sequence). The CDR3 covers 12 residues. V was trimmed by 0 bases and J by 8 bases, leaving 9 bases between them. The CDR3 DNA is TGCAGTGCTAGAGATCGAGCCCTTACGCAGTATTTT. Encoded protein: CSARDRALTQYF.

This clonotype occurred a few times. The rearrangement links TRBV20-1 to TRBJ1-2; 7 nucleotides match TRBD1. CDR3 length: 14 residues. Trimming took 3 bases from V and 1 from J; bases not matched to a gene: 5. CDR1 is DFQATT, CDR2 SNEGSKA, per germline (reference sequence). Here the CDR3 DNA reads TGCAGTGCTAGGGGACAGCTTATTAACTATGGCTACACCTTC. It encodes CSARGQLINYGYTF.

The chain combines TRBV9 with TRBJ2-3; 9 bases agree with TRBD1. Trimming at V came to 2 bases and at J to 3 bases, leaving 10 bases not matched to a gene. CDR3 length equals 17 residues. Germline V lookup: CDR1 SGDLS, CDR2 YYNGEE. CDR3: CASSVDPGTGLTDTQYF. The CDR3 DNA is TGTGCCAGCAGCGTCGACCCCGGGACAGGGTTAACAGATACGCAGTATTTT. The variable domain in full, with the rest retrieved from reference TRBV9 and TRBJ2-3, is DSGVTQTPKHLITATGQRVTLRCSPRSGDLSVYWYQQSLDQGLQFLIQYYNGEERAKGNILERFSAQQFPDLHSELNLSSLELGDSALYFCASSVDPGTGLTDTQYFGPGTRLTVL.

This clonotype was picked up one time. This chain joins TRBV29-1 and TRBJ2-1, with 8 bases lining up with TRBD2. Germline CDR1 is SQVTM and CDR2 is ANQGSEA. The V and J ends lost 2 bases and 12 bases, in that order; junction bases with no gene match: 9. This CDR3 region has 13 residues. CDR3 sequence reads: CSVERASRGGQFF. The CDR3 region has the DNA TGCAGCGTTGAAAGGGCTAGCCGGGGGGGGCAGTTCTTC.

This clonotype was counted between two and nine times. The chain has TRBV20-1 and TRBJ2-7; the D is unclear. The CDR3 consists of 12 residues. Between the trimmed V and J ends, which lost 0 bases and 4 bases, there was a span of 7 bases. The germline V gene encodes CDR1 DFQATT and CDR2 SNEGSKA (reference sequence). CDR3 in amino acids: CSARDRDYEQYF. CDR3 coding DNA: TGCAGTGCTAGAGATCGAGATTACGAGCAGTACTTC.

This clonotype is a singleton in its sample. CDR3 in amino acids: CASSPWTGSGYTF. The CDR3 DNA sequence: TGTGCCAGCAGTCCCTGGACAGGGAGTGGCTACACCTTC. This sequence joins TRBV27 and TRBJ1-2; 8 positions agree with TRBD1. V dropped 5 bases and J dropped 7; count of bases not matched to a gene: 6. CDR1 and CDR2 from the germline V gene are MNHEY and SMNVEV (reference sequence). The CDR3 extends over 13 amino acids.

This chain joins TRBV10-3 and TRBJ1-5; 12 positions match TRBD1. The germline V gene has CDR1 ENHRY and CDR2 SYGVKD. The CDR3 sequence is 14 residues long. The junction had 5 bases not matched to a gene; V was cut back by 10 bases and J by 4 bases. CDR3 DNA sequence: TGTGCCACGGGACAGGGGGCGCCGAATCAGCCCCAGCATTTT. Translating gives CATGQGAPNQPQHF.

The V call is TRBV2, the J call TRBJ2-3; TRBD2 matches at 11 bases. The CDR3 totals 15 residues. V was clipped by 5 bases and J by 1 base; unmatched bases: 2. Per germline, CDR1 SNHLY and CDR2 FYNNEI. The CDR3 nucleotides are TGTGCCAGCAGTCGGGGACTAGCGGGCACAGATACGCAGTATTTT. Translated, it gives CASSRGLAGTDTQYF.

This chain connects TRBV20-1 to TRBJ2-3, with no clear D. CDR1 DFQATT and CDR2 SNEGSKA come from the germline V gene (reference sequence). The CDR3 extends over 13 amino acids. V shed 0 bases and J shed 6 bases, with 10 bases lying between them. CDR3 loop: CSARDAVTDTQYF. Written as DNA, the CDR3 is TGCAGTGCTAGAGATGCCGTGACGGATACGCAGTATTTT.

The V and J genes are TRBV20-1 and TRBJ2-2; D is possibly TRBD1 (6 bases). CDR3 length: 12 residues. In germline, CDR1 is DFQATT, CDR2 SNEGSKA (reference sequence). The CDR3 is CSTGKNTGELFF. The DNA for the CDR3 is TGCAGCACAGGGAAGAACACCGGGGAGCTGTTTTTT.

V usage is TRBV5-6 and J usage is TRBJ2-2; TRBD1 might be the D (5 bases). With 0 bases removed from V and 3 bases from J, the gap between germline ends came to 12 bases. Germline V gene lookup returns CDR1 SGHDT and CDR2 YYEEEE. The CDR3 has 16 amino acids. In DNA form, the CDR3 reads TGTGCCAGCAGCTTGGTGTTATCGACAGACACCGGGGAGCTGTTTTTT. Translated, it gives CASSLVLSTDTGELFF.

V is TRBV12-3 or TRBV12-4 and J is TRBJ2-5, with TRBD1 matching 8 bases. The J call may be mistaken, given a closer DNA end match to TRBJ2-7. CDR3 length: 14 amino acids. The CDR3 DNA reads as TGTGCCAGCAGCACATACGACAGGGGTGGCGAGCAGTACTTC. Translated, it gives CASSTYDRGGEQYF.

CDR3 nucleotides: TGCAGCGTCGGGGACAGGGGCTACGAGCAGTACTTC. Translating it yields CSVGDRGYEQYF. This chain uses TRBV29-1 with TRBJ2-7; TRBD1 matches at 10 bases. Germline lookup yields CDR1 SQVTM and CDR2 ANQGSEA. V gave up 6 bases and J gave up 3 bases; unmatched junction bases: 2. The CDR3 runs 12 residues.

The chain has TRBV5-1 and TRBJ2-6; 13 nucleotides line up with TRBD2. Trimming cost V 4 bases and J 1 base; bases outside gene matches: 2. Germline CDR1 reads SGHRS; CDR2 reads YFSETQ. This CDR3 is built from 17 residues. The DNA of the CDR3 is TGCGCCAGCAGCAGGACTAGCGGGAGATCTGGGGCCAACGTCCTGACTTTC. Protein product: CASSRTSGRSGANVLTF. Combining the CDR3 with reference TRBV5-1 and TRBJ2-6 gives the whole variable domain KAGVTQTPRYLIKTRGQQVTLSCSPISGHRSVSWYQQTPGQGLQFLFEYFSETQRNKGNFPGRFSGRQFSNSRSEMNVSTLELGDSALYLCASSRTSGRSGANVLTFGAGSRLTVL.

The gene calls are TRBV12-3 or TRBV12-4 and TRBJ2-1; TRBD2 might be the D (6 bases). V dropped 8 bases and J dropped 1 base, with 15 bases sitting between them. This CDR3 comprises 15 residues. CDR3 nucleotides: TGTGCCAGCCTTGTACTGGCGGGGTCCTACAATGAGCAGTTCTTC. Protein product: CASLVLAGSYNEQFF.

The chain carries TRBV5-6 and TRBJ2-1; 10 bases agree with TRBD2. The CDR3 spans 15 residues. Germline values: CDR1 SGHDT, CDR2 YYEEEE. Trimming at V came to 4 bases and at J to 8 bases, leaving 9 bases not matched to a gene. The CDR3 protein is CASSPSGGVWYEQFF. CDR3 nucleotides: TGTGCCAGCAGCCCGAGCGGGGGGGTCTGGTATGAGCAGTTCTTC. Looking up the rest from reference TRBV5-6 and TRBJ2-1 gives the full variable domain: DAGVTQSPTHLIKTRGQQVTLRCSPKSGHDTVSWYQQALGQGPQFIFQYYEEEERQRGNFPDRFSGHQFPNYSSELNVNALLLGDSALYLCASSPSGGVWYEQFFGPGTRLTVL.

This clonotype was detected a few times. The V gene is TRBV10-3, the J gene TRBJ2-5; D is perhaps TRBD1 or TRBD2 (5 bases each). V lost 3 bases and J 5 bases, leaving 19 bases between the germline ends. CDR1 and CDR2 from the germline V gene are ENHRY and SYGVKD. The CDR3 length is 16 residues. CDR3 nucleotide sequence: TGTGCCATCAGTGATGAAGGTCAGGGAGTAAGGGAGACCCAGTACTTC. Its translation: CAISDEGQGVRETQYF.

This clonotype was counted only a few times. This sequence joins TRBV6-2 or TRBV6-3 and TRBJ2-7; D not certain. V dropped 6 bases and J dropped 0 bases, with 15 bases sitting between them. The germline V gene has CDR1 MNHEY and CDR2 SVGEGT. This CDR3 contains 15 residues. In DNA, the CDR3 is TGTGCCAGCAGATATAAGAGGTCCATCTCCTACGAGCAGTACTTC. Amino acid sequence: CASRYKRSISYEQYF.

V is TRBV7-9 and J is TRBJ1-5; D possibly corresponds to TRBD1 (5 bases). The V end lost 5 bases, the J end lost 0 bases, and 11 bases lay between the germline ends. This CDR3 comprises 15 residues. Germline CDR1 reads SEHNR; CDR2 reads FQNEAQ (reference sequence). As DNA, the CDR3 is TGTGCCAGCAGCACCGACAGCCATAGCAATCAGCCCCAGCATTTT. Translating it yields CASSTDSHSNQPQHF.

V and J are TRBV27 and TRBJ2-3; 8 bases align to TRBD2. After removal of 5 bases from V and 5 bases from J, the junction contained 6 bases not matched to a gene. Germline CDR1 and CDR2: MNHEY and SMNVEV (reference sequence). This CDR3 has 14 amino acids. CDR3 in amino acids: CASSLPGGEDTQYF. The CDR3 bases are TGTGCCAGCAGTCTTCCGGGGGGGGAAGATACGCAGTATTTT.

This chain joins TRBV7-3 and TRBJ2-1; 12 bases align to TRBD2. J was trimmed by 7 bases and V by 4 bases; bases with no gene match: 8. CDR3 size: 16 residues. Germline CDR1 reads SGHTA; CDR2 reads FQGTGA. In nucleotides, the CDR3 is TGTGCCAGCAGCTCCTGGACTAGCGGGGAAGGGAATGAGCAGTTCTTC. It is translated as CASSSWTSGEGNEQFF.

Only one count was recorded for this clonotype. The junction does not match germline at one end; this may be a read error. The chain combines TRBV28 with TRBJ2-3; D is unresolved. CDR1 is MDHEN, CDR2 SYDVKM, per germline. This CDR3 has 15 amino acids. The CDR3 reads CAGSLPGINGDTQYF. The CDR3 nucleotides read TGTGCCGGCAGCCTACCAGGCATCAACGGAGATACGCAGTATTTT. The variable domain in full, with the rest retrieved from reference TRBV28 and TRBJ2-3, is DVKVTQSSRYLVKRTGEKVFLECVQDMDHENMFWYRQDPGLGLRLIYFSYDVKMKEKGDIPEGYSVSREKKERFSLILESASTNQTSMYLCAGSLPGINGDTQYFGPGTRLTVL.

This chain connects TRBV27 to TRBJ2-3; D is perhaps TRBD2 (5 bases). Trimming stripped 5 bases from V and 3 bases from J, with 18 bases between. Germline values: CDR1 MNHEY, CDR2 SMNVEV (reference sequence). The CDR3 sequence is 16 residues long. CDR3 loop: CASSGPRGYPTDTQYF. CDR3 in DNA: TGTGCCAGCAGTGGTCCCCGAGGGTACCCAACAGATACGCAGTATTTT.

V is TRBV4-2 and J is TRBJ1-4; TRBD1 matches at 9 bases. Per the germline V gene, CDR1 is LGHNA and CDR2 is YNFKEQ. Germline trimming cut 4 bases from V and 1 base from J; bases unmatched to any gene: 7. This CDR3 has 17 amino acids. The CDR3 here is CASSLGQGRLTNEKLFF. The CDR3, as DNA: TGTGCCAGCAGCCTCGGACAGGGGAGATTAACTAATGAAAAACTGTTTTTT.

About this clonotype itself: A junction boundary mismatches the germline segment, possibly from a read error. The CDR3, as DNA: TGCAGCATTGAACAGGACAGCAATCAGCCCCAGCATTTT. It translates to CSIEQDSNQPQHF. The V call is TRBV29-1, the J call TRBJ1-5, with D perhaps TRBD1 (5 bases). In germline, CDR1 is SQVTM, CDR2 ANQGSEA. CDR3 length: 13 amino acids.

Of note for this clonotype: One junction end does not reproduce the germline sequence, and a read error may be involved. The chain carries TRBV6-5 and TRBJ2-7; 10 bases are shared with TRBD1. The length of the CDR3 is 14 residues. Germline CDR1 is MNHEY and CDR2 is SVGAGI. CDR3 region: CTSRDGTGVYEQYF. CDR3 coding DNA: TGCACCAGCAGAGACGGGACAGGGGTATACGAGCAGTACTTC.

J is TRBJ2-1 and V is TRBV6-5; TRBD1 agrees at 7 bases. Germline assignment: CDR1 MNHEY and CDR2 SVGAGI. After removal of 2 bases from V and 0 bases from J, the junction contained 4 bases not matched to a gene. The CDR3 is 16 residues long. The CDR3 region is CASSYTWDSSYNEQFF. For the CDR3, the DNA is TGTGCCAGCAGTTACACCTGGGACAGCTCCTACAATGAGCAGTTCTTC.